Listed below are T cell receptor beta chains from one sample, sequenced in a study of blood T cell repertoires in COVID-19. Here immunoSEQ multiplex PCR was the method, and the copy in TCRdb shows in-frame clones only, minus some. The repertoire consists of a few hundred thousand clones, with around 91% occurring once and the leading ten covering around 12%. Source material: peripheral blood. Receptor source: a woman aged 60 to 75 with acute or convalescent COVID-19. CDR3s include the opening cysteine and the closing phenylalanine or tryptophan. Fields, in order: CDR3 protein, CDR3 DNA, J gene, clone size, D gene, V gene. D genes are given only for firm matches. Clone size is stated in some rows and not others, as once, few, many or a class when expanded.

CASSLDGGFDYNEQFF,TGTGCCAGCAGCTTAGATGGAGGATTTGACTACAATGAGCAGTTCTTC,TRBJ2-1,-,-,TRBV11-2
CASSYRTSGSVGELFF,TGTGCCAGCAGTTATCGGACTAGCGGGAGTGTCGGGGAGCTGTTTTTT,TRBJ2-2,-,TRBD2,TRBV9
CASSLGSGELFF,TGCGCCAGCAGCCTGGGGAGCGGGGAGCTGTTTTTT,TRBJ2-2,-,-,TRBV5-1
CASSLAFGRGNTIYF,TGTGCCAGCAGCTTAGCCTTTGGGCGTGGAAACACCATATATTTT,TRBJ1-3,-,-,TRBV7-2
CASSLARLAGATNTGELFF,TGTGCCAGCAGCTTGGCCCGACTAGCGGGAGCGACTAACACCGGGGAGCTGTTTTTT,TRBJ2-2,-,TRBD2,TRBV5-6
CASSLRGPRTEAFF,TGTGCCAGCAGCCTCAGGGGCCCACGCACTGAAGCTTTCTTT,TRBJ1-1,-,-,TRBV7-2
CASSLVRTSGRNYEQYF,TGTGCCAGCAGCTTAGTTAGGACTAGCGGGAGAAATTACGAGCAGTACTTC,TRBJ2-7,-,TRBD2,TRBV11-2
CASSFPDGTVYTGELFF,TGTGCCAGCAGCTTCCCCGACGGGACAGTCTACACCGGGGAGCTGTTTTTT,TRBJ2-2,-,TRBD1,TRBV7-9
CASSLPEGQGFSPLHF,TGTGCCAGTAGTCTCCCGGAGGGACAGGGTTTCTCACCCCTCCACTTT,TRBJ1-6,-,TRBD1,TRBV19
CASSPLSPGGGLEQYF,TGTGCCAGCAGCCCATTATCCCCTGGGGGGGGTCTCGAGCAGTACTTC,TRBJ2-7,-,TRBD2,TRBV7-9
CASSFPRRTGSYEQYF,TGTGCCAGCAGTTTCCCGAGGAGGACAGGGAGCTACGAGCAGTACTTC,TRBJ2-7,once,TRBD1,TRBV28
CASSQDRTGVSYGYTF,TGCGCCAGCAGCCAAGATAGAACAGGGGTTAGCTATGGCTACACCTTC,TRBJ1-2,-,TRBD1,TRBV4-3
CASSWTQQSYEQYF,TGTGCCAGCAGTTGGACACAACAATCCTACGAGCAGTACTTC,TRBJ2-7,-,-,TRBV6-2/TRBV6-3
CASSAGTPSNEKLFF,TGCGCCAGCAGCGCGGGGACCCCATCTAATGAAAAACTGTTTTTT,TRBJ1-4,-,-,TRBV5-1
CASSQGPGLSYGYTF,TGCGCCAGCAGCCAAGGTCCAGGGTTGAGCTATGGCTACACCTTC,TRBJ1-2,-,-,TRBV4-3
CASSHGRGAWETQYF,TGCGCCAGCAGCCATGGGAGGGGGGCTTGGGAGACCCAGTACTTC,TRBJ2-5,-,-,TRBV4-3
CASSQEARGNSGEKLFF,TGCGCCAGCAGCCAAGAGGCCAGGGGGAACTCTGGGGAAAAACTGTTTTTT,TRBJ1-4,-,TRBD1,TRBV4-3
CATSRDSGETQYF,TGTGCCACCAGCAGAGATTCGGGGGAGACCCAGTACTTC,TRBJ2-5,-,-,TRBV15
CASSLGGVNQPQHF,TGTGCCAGCAGCTTAGGGGGGGTCAATCAGCCCCAGCATTTT,TRBJ1-5,-,-,TRBV11-2
CASSFSKTGPYEQYF,TGTGCCAGCAGTTTTTCCAAGACAGGGCCCTACGAGCAGTACTTC,TRBJ2-7,-,TRBD1,TRBV27
CASNRPTSGVGTQYF,TGTGCCAGCAACAGACCGACTAGCGGGGTTGGGACCCAGTACTTC,TRBJ2-5,-,TRBD2,TRBV7-2
CASSLVQSYEQYF,TGTGCCAGCAGCTTAGTACAGTCCTACGAGCAGTACTTC,TRBJ2-7,-,-,TRBV7-2
CASRLDRDKYEQYF,TGTGCCAGCAGGTTAGACAGGGACAAGTACGAGCAGTACTTC,TRBJ2-7,-,TRBD1,TRBV7-2
CASSLAAAGGYEQYF,TGTGCCAGCAGCTTAGCGGCGGCTGGAGGGTACGAGCAGTACTTC,TRBJ2-7,-,-,TRBV7-2
CASSEASHLGEKLFF,TGTGCCAGCAGTGAAGCCAGCCATCTCGGGGAAAAACTGTTTTTT,TRBJ1-4,-,-,TRBV6-1
CATSGQGSNQPQHF,TGTGCCACCAGTGGCCAGGGGAGCAATCAGCCCCAGCATTTT,TRBJ1-5,-,-,TRBV24-1
CASSSLGDRGRETDTQYF,TGTGCCAGCAGTTCCCTCGGGGACAGGGGGCGAGAGACAGATACGCAGTATTTT,TRBJ2-3,-,TRBD1,TRBV27
CASSQQGRTEAFF,TGTGCCAGCAGTCAACAGGGGAGGACTGAAGCTTTCTTT,TRBJ1-1,-,TRBD1,TRBV27
CASTYRGQVTEAFF,TGTGCCAGCACTTACAGGGGGCAGGTCACTGAAGCTTTCTTT,TRBJ1-1,-,TRBD1,TRBV2
CASSLSSGPQETQYF,TGCGCCAGCAGCTTGTCTAGCGGACCCCAAGAGACCCAGTACTTC,TRBJ2-5,-,TRBD2,TRBV5-1
CASSSPSGQHFFGNTIYF,TGTGCCAGCAGTTCCCCCTCGGGACAGCATTTCTTTGGAAACACCATATATTTT,TRBJ1-3,-,TRBD1,TRBV28
CATVGGQGRDTGELFF,TGTGCCACCGTCGGGGGCCAGGGGAGGGACACCGGGGAGCTGTTTTTT,TRBJ2-2,-,-,TRBV7-9
CASSSHDGTGGGNEQFF,TGTGCCAGCAGCTCGCACGACGGGACAGGGGGCGGGAATGAGCAGTTCTTC,TRBJ2-1,-,-,TRBV21-1
CASSADRFSGRGSYEQYF,TGTGCCAGCAGCGCCGACCGTTTTAGCGGGAGGGGTTCCTACGAGCAGTACTTC,TRBJ2-7,-,TRBD2,TRBV7-9
CASSLPLYSYEQYF,TGTGCCAGCAGCCTACCCCTTTATAGCTACGAGCAGTACTTC,TRBJ2-7,once,-,TRBV7-2
CASSLQAGGTQFF,TGTGCCAGCAGCTTACAAGCGGGGGGGACGCAGTTCTTC,TRBJ2-1,-,TRBD2,TRBV7-2
CASSRDRYNQPQHF,TGTGCCAGCAGCCGGGACAGATACAATCAGCCCCAGCATTTT,TRBJ1-5,-,TRBD1,TRBV27
CASSVGTGHPYEQYF,TGTGCCAGCAGCGTAGGGACAGGGCATCCCTACGAGCAGTACTTC,TRBJ2-7,-,TRBD1,TRBV9
CASSQGQGAVYSPLHF,TGTGCCAGCAGCCAGGGACAGGGGGCCGTGTATTCACCCCTCCACTTT,TRBJ1-6,-,TRBD1,TRBV3-1/TRBV3-2
CASSSKTGGSDHSNQPQHF,TGTGCCAGCAGTTCAAAGACAGGGGGGAGCGATCATAGCAATCAGCCCCAGCATTTT,TRBJ1-5,-,TRBD1,TRBV27
CASSMLPGQGAGQETQYF,TGTGCCAGCAGCATGCTTCCGGGACAGGGGGCGGGGCAAGAGACCCAGTACTTC,TRBJ2-5,few,TRBD1,TRBV7-8
CASSQDQGLAYEQYF,TGCGCCAGCAGCCAAGATCAGGGACTAGCCTACGAGCAGTACTTC,TRBJ2-7,-,TRBD2,TRBV4-1
CASSPGTYNEQFF,TGTGCCAGCAGCCCCGGGACCTACAATGAGCAGTTCTTC,TRBJ2-1,-,-,TRBV5-6
CASSQVLFEGKSTDTQYF,TGTGCCAGCAGCCAAGTTCTTTTTGAGGGAAAAAGCACAGATACGCAGTATTTT,TRBJ2-3,-,-,TRBV4-2
CASSLGAGGGGTEAFF,TGTGCCAGCAGCCTGGGTGCAGGGGGCGGCGGCACTGAAGCTTTCTTT,TRBJ1-1,once,TRBD1,TRBV5-4
CASSPSGTSGRDNEQFF,TGTGCCAGCAGCCCTTCCGGGACTAGCGGGAGGGACAATGAGCAGTTCTTC,TRBJ2-1,-,TRBD2,TRBV3-1/TRBV3-2
CASRRGQNTEAFF,TGTGCCAGCAGAAGAGGTCAGAACACTGAAGCTTTCTTT,TRBJ1-1,-,-,TRBV12-3/TRBV12-4
CASSLTSGSADTQYF,TGTGCCAGCAGCTTAACTAGCGGGAGTGCAGATACGCAGTATTTT,TRBJ2-3,-,TRBD2,TRBV11-2
CASSMPRGEAFF,TGTGCCAGTAGTATGCCCCGGGGTGAAGCTTTCTTT,TRBJ1-1,-,-,TRBV19
CASSQDRGLQPQHF,TGTGCCAGCAGCCAAGACAGGGGGTTACAGCCCCAGCATTTT,TRBJ1-5,-,TRBD1,TRBV3-1/TRBV3-2
CASSGQRDQPQHF,TGTGCCAGCAGCGGACAGCGCGATCAGCCCCAGCATTTT,TRBJ1-5,few,-,TRBV6-5
CASSQDGDSFHYGYTF,TGCGCCAGCAGCCAAGACGGGGACAGTTTCCACTATGGCTACACCTTC,TRBJ1-2,-,TRBD1,TRBV4-3